One sample yielded the 6 T cell receptor beta chains listed below, sequenced in a study of T cell clonotyping in hematopoietic cell transplantation. Specified time point: recipient sample about 28 days before transplant, after cytoreduction. TCRdb keeps only in-frame clones here, not all; method: immunoSEQ multiplex PCR. Seen here are under 45,000 clones, 95% observed once, and the top ten hold 1.5% to 2%. Sequenced here: peripheral blood mononuclear cells, sampled before stem cell transplant. The receptors derive from a man in his forties or fifties with chronic myeloid leukemia. Some clones in this sample may be carry-over from other donors' samples.

This chain joins TRBV5-6 and TRBJ1-5, with TRBD1 matching 8 bases. V dropped 9 bases and J dropped 5; count of bases not matched to a gene: 10. Germline assignment: CDR1 SGHDT and CDR2 YYEEEE. The CDR3 is made up of 14 amino acids. The CDR3 sequence: CATSAGGAYQPQHF. CDR3 DNA: TGTGCCACCTCCGCAGGGGGCGCATATCAGCCCCAGCATTTT.

The rearrangement uses TRBV7-6 and TRBJ1-1; no definite D call. Germline lookup yields CDR1 SGHVS and CDR2 FNYEAQ. Trimming removed 5 bases at V and 0 bases at J, with 7 bases between. CDR3 length: 13 residues. The CDR3 loop is CASSATLNTEAFF. The CDR3 coding sequence is TGTGCCAGCAGCGCCACATTGAACACTGAAGCTTTCTTT.

The chain couples TRBV6-5 to TRBJ2-6; the D is unclear. The CDR3 length is 15 residues. CDR1 MNHEY and CDR2 SVGAGI come from the germline V gene. V lost 0 bases, J lost 0 bases, and 3 bases lay in between. CDR3 sequence (DNA): TGTGCCAGCAGTTACTCGAGCTCTGGGGCCAACGTCCTGACTTTC. It is translated as CASSYSSSGANVLTF.

The J gene is TRBJ2-7, the V gene TRBV28; D is unclear. From germline, CDR1 is MDHEN and CDR2 SYDVKM. This CDR3 region has 14 residues. Trimming shortened V by 7 bases and J by 3 bases, and 16 bases separated the two germline ends. CDR3 amino acids: CASNQYPPGYEQYF. CDR3 nucleotides: TGTGCCAGCAACCAATACCCCCCAGGCTACGAGCAGTACTTC.

This chain joins TRBV19 and TRBJ1-5; D ambiguous. Per the germline V gene, CDR1 is LNHDA and CDR2 is SQIVND (reference sequence). The CDR3 has 13 residues. V was trimmed by 1 base and J by 9 bases, leaving 10 bases between them. In DNA, the CDR3 is TGTGCCAGTAGTATAGGAAGGGAATTGCCCCAGCATTTT. Translated: CASSIGRELPQHF.

This clone was picked up one time. The chain joins TRBV11-1 to TRBJ2-5; the match to TRBD1 covers 7 bases. CDR1 is SGHAT, CDR2 FQDESV, per germline (reference sequence). V dropped 5 bases and J dropped 3; count of bases not matched to a gene: 9. The CDR3 extends over 15 amino acids. CDR3 nucleotides: TGTGCCAGCAGCATGGACCCCGGGACAGAAGAGACCCAGTACTTC. As protein: CASSMDPGTEETQYF. Filled out from reference TRBV11-1 and TRBJ2-5, the complete variable domain reads EAEVAQSPRYKITEKSQAVAFWCDPISGHATLYWYRQILGQGPELLVQFQDESVVDDSQLPKDRFSAERLKGVDSTLKIQPAELGDSAMYLCASSMDPGTEETQYFGPGTRLLVL.